The 32 T cell receptor beta chains given below trace back to one sample, sequenced in a study of T cell repertoires in cytomegalovirus infection. These TCRs' antigens remain unknown. One entry per CDR3 protein results from TCRdb running MiXCR on the reads. Of 200,000 or so distinct CDR3 sequences in the sample, around 40% were seen once. Sequences were derived from CD8+ T cells from cultured PBMCs, sampled from culture after CMV antigen stimulation. Receptors originate from a human donor in good health (CMV status not recorded). Some clones in this sample may be carry-over from other donors' samples.

This clonotype was counted a few times. V is TRBV9 and J is TRBJ2-1; 9 bases align to TRBD2. V lost 3 bases, J lost 0 bases, and 7 bases stayed unmatched. The V gene's germline CDR1 is SGDLS and CDR2 YYNGEE. The CDR3 has 17 residues. The CDR3 nucleotides are TGTGCCAGCAGCGCTAGCGGGGCGCGAAGCTCCTACAATGAGCAGTTCTTC. Its translation is CASSASGARSSYNEQFF.

V gene TRBV7-3 combines with J gene TRBJ1-1; D perhaps matches TRBD1 (6 bases). Trimming stripped 5 bases from V and 5 bases from J, with 15 bases between. CDR1 SGHTA and CDR2 FQGTGA come from the germline V gene. The CDR3 is 14 amino acids. The CDR3 DNA reads as TGTGCCAGCAGCGGGGGAGGGGGAGAAACTGAAGCTTTCTTT. The encoded protein is CASSGGGGETEAFF.

The chain joins TRBV27 to TRBJ2-1; D not resolved. The CDR3 spans 16 residues. V dropped 5 bases and J dropped 3 bases, with 17 bases sitting between them. Per the germline V gene, CDR1 is MNHEY and CDR2 is SMNVEV (reference sequence). The CDR3 loop reads CASSQPGRPNYNEQFF. Written as DNA, the CDR3 is TGTGCCAGCAGTCAACCCGGTCGACCAAACTACAATGAGCAGTTCTTC.

The chain joins TRBV20-1 to TRBJ1-1; TRBD1 matches at 8 bases. The CDR3 length is 13 residues. Per the germline V gene, CDR1 is DFQATT and CDR2 is SNEGSKA (reference sequence). After removal of 3 bases from V and 3 bases from J, the junction contained 3 bases not matched to a gene. CDR3 nucleotide sequence: TGCAGTGCTAGTAACAGGGGGTACACTGAAGCTTTCTTT. Residues: CSASNRGYTEAFF.

The chain carries TRBV5-4 and TRBJ2-1; unclear D gene. The CDR3 consists of 14 residues. Germline-derived CDR1 and CDR2 are SGHNT and YYREEE (reference sequence). V gave up 1 base and J gave up 3 bases, with 8 bases separating them. CDR3 nucleotides: TGTGCCAGCAGCTTGTCGGCCGTCTACAATGAGCAGTTCTTC. Translated: CASSLSAVYNEQFF. Looking up the rest from reference TRBV5-4 and TRBJ2-1 gives the full variable domain: ETGVTQSPTHLIKTRGQQVTLRCSSQSGHNTVSWYQQALGQGPQFIFQYYREEENGRGNFPPRFSGLQFPNYSSELNVNALELDDSALYLCASSLSAVYNEQFFGPGTRLTVL.

A few counts support this clonotype. The chain joins TRBV20-1 to TRBJ2-5; D is unclear. The CDR3 has 15 residues. Germline CDR1 DFQATT, CDR2 SNEGSKA (reference sequence). V lost 5 bases to trimming and J lost 1 base, with 17 bases between them. CDR3 protein: CSAEDRRMGQETQYF. CDR3 sequence (DNA): TGCAGTGCTGAAGACCGGCGAATGGGCCAAGAGACCCAGTACTTC.

The J gene is TRBJ1-1, the V gene TRBV27, with 7 bases identical to TRBD1. The V gene end was trimmed by 0 bases and the J gene end by 4 bases; junction bases not matched to a gene: 2. The CDR3 contains 14 residues. In germline, CDR1 is MNHEY, CDR2 SMNVEV (reference sequence). CDR3 in DNA: TGTGCCAGCAGTTTATCGACAGGGTCCACTGAAGCTTTCTTT. Its translation is CASSLSTGSTEAFF.

V is TRBV7-6 and J is TRBJ1-2; 9 bases agree with TRBD1. Germline V gene data show CDR1 as SGHVS and CDR2 as FNYEAQ. V dropped 4 bases and J dropped 4; count of bases not matched to a gene: 22. The CDR3 totals 20 residues. The CDR3 nucleotides are TGTGCCAGCAGCTCTTCGCGGCGGACAGGGGCGCCGTCACTTATCTATGGCTACACCTTC. Protein product: CASSSSRRTGAPSLIYGYTF.

This clonotype was seen ten or more times. The V call is TRBV6-1, the J call TRBJ1-1, with 7 bases matching TRBD1. Germline V gene lookup returns CDR1 MNHNS and CDR2 SASEGT. J gave up 5 bases and V 6 bases, and 0 bases lay outside the gene matches. The CDR3 runs to 11 residues. This CDR3 reads CASRQGTEAFF. In DNA, the CDR3 is TGTGCCAGCAGACAGGGGACTGAAGCTTTCTTT.

The J gene is TRBJ2-1, the V gene TRBV19; 9 nucleotides line up with TRBD1. Germline assignment: CDR1 LNHDA and CDR2 SQIVND (reference sequence). The CDR3 is made up of 15 amino acids. V shed 4 bases and J 3 bases; nucleotides not matched to a gene: 4. CDR3 bases: TGTGCCAGTAGTACAGAGACAGGGGGCTACAATGAGCAGTTCTTC. The encoded protein is CASSTETGGYNEQFF.

This clonotype was observed a few times. This chain uses TRBV6-5 with TRBJ2-3; no reliable D call. The CDR3 is made up of 15 amino acids. Germline CDR1 and CDR2: MNHEY and SVGAGI. The V and J ends lost 2 bases and 6 bases respectively, with 15 bases between them. The CDR3 nucleotides are TGTGCCAGCAGTTACAGTTTAAAAAAAGAGGATACGCAGTATTTT. It is translated as CASSYSLKKEDTQYF.

This clonotype was detected only a few times. V gene TRBV5-1 combines with J gene TRBJ1-2; weak D call: TRBD1 (5 bases). V was trimmed by 0 bases and J by 6 bases, leaving 6 bases between them. From germline, CDR1 is SGHRS and CDR2 YFSETQ. CDR3 length: 12 residues. The CDR3 DNA sequence: TGCGCCAGCAGCTTGGCGGGGCATGGCTACACCTTC. This encodes CASSLAGHGYTF.

CDR3 amino acids: CSARGQDTDTQYF. The CDR3 nucleotides read TGCAGTGCTAGGGGACAGGACACAGATACGCAGTATTTT. The chain recombines TRBV20-1 with TRBJ2-3; 8 bases match TRBD1. The CDR3 consists of 13 residues. Unmatched junction bases numbered 1, after V lost 3 bases and J lost 2 bases. Germline V CDR1 and CDR2: DFQATT, SNEGSKA (reference sequence).

This rearrangement joins TRBV11-2 to TRBJ1-1; 10 nucleotides line up with TRBD1. The CDR3 loop spans 15 amino acids. The V gene's germline CDR1 is SGHAT and CDR2 FQNNGV. J lost 4 bases, V lost 3 bases, and 5 bases had no gene match. As DNA, the CDR3 is TGTGCCAGCAGCTTGTATCGGACAGGGGGCACTGAAGCTTTCTTT. This encodes CASSLYRTGGTEAFF.

In this sample, this clonotype turned up many times. V is TRBV7-9 and J is TRBJ2-7; the D gene is possibly TRBD1 (6 bases). Trimming shortened V by 5 bases and J by 0 bases, and 11 bases separated the two germline ends. Germline lookup yields CDR1 SEHNR and CDR2 FQNEAQ (reference sequence). The CDR3 loop spans 14 amino acids. The CDR3 coding sequence is TGTGCCAGCAGCCTAGGACAGAGCTCCTACGAGCAGTACTTC. Translated, it gives CASSLGQSSYEQYF.

J is TRBJ2-5 and V is TRBV6-5, with 10 bases identical to TRBD1. V shed 7 bases, J shed 3 bases, and the junction held 8 bases outside the gene matches. Germline V gene sequence: CDR1 MNHEY, CDR2 SVGAGI. CDR3 length: 15 amino acids. The CDR3 nucleotides read TGTGCCAGCAACTACCCGGGACAGGGGAAAGAGACCCAGTACTTC. Its protein product is CASNYPGQGKETQYF.

CDR3 amino acids: CASSPRAPKGSGEQYF. Written as DNA, the CDR3 is TGTGCCAGCAGCCCTAGGGCACCCAAGGGGTCCGGGGAGCAGTACTTC. The chain joins TRBV7-6 to TRBJ2-7, with a tentative D call TRBD1 (5 bases). The V gene lost 5 bases and the J gene lost 7 bases, with 24 bases spanning the gap. There are 16 residues in the CDR3. Looked up from germline, CDR1 is SGHVS and CDR2 is FNYEAQ.

This clonotype has just one count. The rearrangement joins TRBV27 to TRBJ2-7; D gene unclear. Trimming stripped 0 bases from V and 2 bases from J, with 11 bases between. Germline CDR1 reads MNHEY; CDR2 reads SMNVEV (reference sequence). The CDR3 extends over 15 amino acids. CDR3 coding DNA: TGTGCCAGCAGTTTATCTAATCCCCTGGCCTACGAGCAGTACTTC. It translates to CASSLSNPLAYEQYF.

The chain combines TRBV6-1 with TRBJ1-5, with D uncertain. Per the germline V gene, CDR1 is MNHNS and CDR2 is SASEGT. The V end was cut by 2 bases, the J end by 1 base, with 9 bases between. CDR3 size: 15 residues. The CDR3 loop is CASSELPLSNQPQHF. The CDR3 region has the DNA TGTGCCAGCAGTGAACTGCCACTCAGCAATCAGCCCCAGCATTTT.

The rearrangement uses TRBV6-5 and TRBJ1-2; TRBD1 agrees at 8 bases. In germline, CDR1 is MNHEY, CDR2 SVGAGI. After removal of 5 bases from V and 2 bases from J, the junction contained 13 bases not matched to a gene. There are 17 residues in the CDR3. DNA for the CDR3: TGTGCCAGCAGTGCCCGGGACAGGTGGCTACGCAACTATGGCTACACCTTC. Residues: CASSARDRWLRNYGYTF.

This clonotype was seen many times. The V gene is TRBV7-2, the J gene TRBJ2-3; 10 bases are a match to TRBD2. Germline V CDR1 and CDR2: SGHTA, FQGNSA. This CDR3 has 20 amino acids. V dropped 5 bases and J dropped 1; count of bases not matched to a gene: 18. In DNA form, the CDR3 reads TGTGCCAGCAGCACCAAGCTCGGTAGCGGGAGGAGGACCCGCACAGATACGCAGTATTTT. The encoded protein is CASSTKLGSGRRTRTDTQYF.

The CDR3: CSAGARNTGELFF. Here the CDR3 DNA reads TGCAGTGCCGGCGCCCGGAACACCGGGGAGCTGTTTTTT. V and J are TRBV20-1 and TRBJ2-2; D unclear. Trimming removed 6 bases from V and 1 base from J, with 9 bases in between. Germline V CDR1 and CDR2: DFQATT, SNEGSKA (reference sequence). This CDR3 spans 13 amino acids.

This clonotype has only one observation. This chain connects TRBV20-1 to TRBJ2-1, with 10 bases that match TRBD1. The CDR3 runs 19 residues. Germline loops: CDR1 DFQATT, CDR2 SNEGSKA (reference sequence). Trimming took 1 base from V and 4 from J; bases not matched to a gene: 16. CDR3 region: CSARVRDRGRALPYNEQFF. As DNA, the CDR3 is TGCAGTGCTAGAGTCCGGGACAGGGGACGGGCTCTACCTTACAATGAGCAGTTCTTC.

V gene TRBV5-1 combines with J gene TRBJ1-1; D is possibly TRBD1 (5 bases). Germline assignment: CDR1 SGHRS and CDR2 YFSETQ. The CDR3 totals 20 residues. V lost 4 bases, J lost 1 base, and 29 bases lay in between. The CDR3 here is CASSPPISVGTGPRNTEAFF. DNA for the CDR3: TGCGCCAGCAGCCCCCCCATCAGCGTAGGGACCGGACCGCGGAACACTGAAGCTTTCTTT.

By share of the sample, this clonotype is medium-sized. The CDR3, as DNA: TGTGCCAGCAGCTTAGGCGGGGGGACTGAAGCTTTCTTT. It codes for CASSLGGGTEAFF. J is TRBJ1-1 and V is TRBV27; D possibly corresponds to TRBD1 (5 bases). CDR1 is MNHEY and CDR2 is SMNVEV in the germline V gene (reference sequence). The length of the CDR3 is 13 residues. Trimming removed 6 bases from V and 5 bases from J, with 13 bases in between.

The CDR3 loop is CASSLDGAWTEAFF. DNA of the CDR3: TGTGCCAGCAGCTTAGACGGGGCTTGGACTGAAGCTTTCTTT. The genes are TRBV5-4 and TRBJ1-1; D possibly corresponds to TRBD1 (5 bases). This CDR3 is built from 14 residues. Per the germline V gene, CDR1 is SGHNT and CDR2 is YYREEE (reference sequence). Trimming shortened V by 2 bases and J by 5 bases, and 13 bases separated the two germline ends.

This clonotype was detected only a few times. The chain is built from TRBV7-2 and TRBJ1-1; 7 bases align to TRBD1. J was trimmed by 4 bases and V by 4 bases; bases with no gene match: 3. The CDR3 runs 13 residues. Germline lookup yields CDR1 SGHTA and CDR2 FQGNSA. The DNA for the CDR3 is TGTGCCAGCAGCTACCGGGACAGCACTGAAGCTTTCTTT. Protein product: CASSYRDSTEAFF.

This chain's CDR3 is CASRGSSGRASSYNEQFF. CDR3 in DNA: TGTGCCAGCAGGGGCTCTAGCGGGAGGGCCTCGTCCTACAATGAGCAGTTCTTC. This sequence joins TRBV7-9 and TRBJ2-1, with TRBD2 identical over 12 bases. The CDR3 is 18 amino acids. Trimming removed 6 bases from V and 1 base from J; junction bases left unmatched: 10. Looked up from germline, CDR1 is SEHNR and CDR2 is FQNEAQ (reference sequence).

CDR3 protein: CASTPSAGPTYYGYTF. The CDR3 DNA reads TGTGCCAGCACCCCGAGCGCGGGCCCAACTTACTATGGCTACACCTTC. This chain uses TRBV27 with TRBJ1-2; no reliable D call. The CDR3 totals 16 residues. Germline values: CDR1 MNHEY, CDR2 SMNVEV (reference sequence). V shed 7 bases and J shed 3 bases, with 21 bases lying between them.

This clonotype was seen a handful of times. The chain has TRBV7-9 and TRBJ1-2, with 9 bases identical to TRBD1. CDR1 is SEHNR, CDR2 FQNEAQ, per germline (reference sequence). The CDR3 is 15 residues long. The junction had 16 bases not matched to a gene; V was cut back by 11 bases and J by 6 bases. CDR3 region: CAATGQGDLGDGYTF. The CDR3 nucleotides read TGTGCCGCGACGGGACAGGGAGACCTGGGGGATGGCTACACCTTC.

This clonotype was seen at least ten times. The DNA of the CDR3 is TGTGCCAGCAGCCCCACTAGCGGGGGCACCTACGAGCAGTACTTC. Translation: CASSPTSGGTYEQYF. The V call is TRBV7-2, the J call TRBJ2-7; 11 bases line up with TRBD2. The V gene end was trimmed by 5 bases and the J gene end by 2 bases; junction bases not matched to a gene: 5. Germline loops: CDR1 SGHTA, CDR2 FQGNSA. CDR3 length equals 15 residues.

This clonotype was recorded a few times. The rearrangement joins TRBV7-9 to TRBJ1-4, with a possible D match to TRBD1 (6 bases). This CDR3 comprises 15 residues. V was pared by 5 bases and J by 5 bases, with 15 bases between. Looked up from germline, CDR1 is SEHNR and CDR2 is FQNEAQ (reference sequence). This chain's CDR3 is CASSIKTGPNEKLFF. For the CDR3, the DNA is TGTGCCAGCAGCATTAAAACAGGGCCGAATGAAAAACTGTTTTTT.